The T cell receptor beta chain under discussion was sequenced for a study of patients and donors after allogeneic stem cell transplantation. In TCRdb, the RT-PCR reads were re-called with MiXCR into one record per CDR3 protein. The sample holds roughly 26,000 distinct CDR3 sequences; approximately 8.8% are singletons and the top ten take 48%. V lost 5 bases to trimming and J lost 4 bases, with 12 bases between them. Per germline, CDR1 SEHNR and CDR2 FQNEAQ (reference sequence). The CDR3 sequence is 14 residues long. This clonotype was seen ten or more times. The sample consisted of blood, either unsorted or a sorted T cell fraction (not recorded which). This clonotype was sampled from a human donor who was either an allogeneic HSCT recipient or a stem cell or donor lymphocyte infusion donor (not recorded which). It is not recorded whose cells these are; they may come from a transplant donor. The rearrangement joins TRBV7-9 to TRBJ1-5, with D maybe TRBD1 (6 bases). In DNA, the CDR3 is TGTGCCAGCAGCCTCGGGACATTTAATCAGCCCCAGCATTTT. Protein sequence: CASSLGTFNQPQHF.